This entry lists 29 T cell receptor beta chains sequenced from one sample in a study of blood T cell repertoires in COVID-19. Sequencing used immunoSEQ multiplex PCR; TCRdb keeps in-frame clones, though not all of them. Here the sample spans 50,000 or so clones, approximately 81% being singletons. The specimen sequenced was peripheral blood. Source of these receptors: a man aged 45-65 years with acute or convalescent COVID-19.

The CDR3 loop is CASSQTRDRGLNQPQHF. As DNA, the CDR3 is TGCGCCAGCAGCCAAACCAGGGACAGGGGCCTTAATCAGCCCCAGCATTTT. The rearrangement joins TRBV4-1 to TRBJ1-5; TRBD1 matches 10 bases. Trimming at V came to 2 bases and at J to 4 bases, leaving 8 bases not matched to a gene. Germline values: CDR1 MGHRA, CDR2 YSYEKL. The CDR3 is made up of 17 amino acids.

The rearrangement links TRBV6-4 to TRBJ1-6; D gene unclear. Trimming removed 5 bases at V and 6 bases at J, with 11 bases between. Germline CDR1 MRHNA, CDR2 SNTAGT. The CDR3 sequence is 14 residues long. The CDR3 nucleotides are TGTGCCAGCAGTTTATTCGGGGTTAATTCACCCCTCCACTTT. Translated, it gives CASSLFGVNSPLHF.

This clone occurred a few times. V usage is TRBV28 and J usage is TRBJ1-5, with 7 bases lining up with TRBD1. Germline values: CDR1 MDHEN, CDR2 SYDVKM. The V segment lost 3 bases and the J segment 6 bases; nucleotides outside the gene matches: 8. CDR3 length: 15 residues. The CDR3 sequence: CASSFLYRGGQPQHF. CDR3 coding DNA: TGTGCCAGCAGTTTTCTATACAGGGGAGGTCAGCCCCAGCATTTT.

The rearrangement links TRBV28 to TRBJ2-3; 8 bases are shared with TRBD2. The CDR3 length is 16 residues. J gave up 6 bases and V 5 bases, and 13 bases lay outside the gene matches. Germline V gene lookup returns CDR1 MDHEN and CDR2 SYDVKM. The CDR3 loop reads CASSPLGAGAADTQYF. CDR3 in DNA: TGTGCCAGCAGTCCTTTGGGAGCGGGAGCTGCTGATACGCAGTATTTT.

The chain is built from TRBV19 and TRBJ2-7; D is uncertain. V lost 5 bases, J lost 6 bases, and 14 bases lay in between. Germline loops: CDR1 LNHDA, CDR2 SQIVND (reference sequence). The CDR3 has 13 amino acids. The chain's CDR3 is CASSAGSPGEQYF. In DNA, the CDR3 is TGTGCCAGTAGTGCTGGATCCCCGGGCGAGCAGTACTTC.

This sequence joins TRBV5-1 and TRBJ2-3; 7 bases map to TRBD1. The trim removed 3 bases at V and 2 bases at J, leaving 6 bases unmatched. Germline lookup yields CDR1 SGHRS and CDR2 YFSETQ. This CDR3 has 15 amino acids. The CDR3: CASSSTGISTDTQYF. The CDR3 bases are TGCGCCAGCAGCTCGACAGGGATCTCCACAGATACGCAGTATTTT.

V gene TRBV3-1 (or the pseudogene TRBV3-2) combines with J gene TRBJ1-2, with 7 bases identical to TRBD1. Trimming cost V 4 bases and J 5 bases; bases outside gene matches: 4. Germline V lookup: CDR1 LGHDT, CDR2 YNNKEL (reference sequence). The CDR3 is made up of 13 amino acids. The CDR3 protein is CASSLSGGYGYTF. The CDR3 region has the DNA TGTGCCAGCAGCCTGTCAGGGGGATATGGCTACACCTTC.

The chain has TRBV6-5 and TRBJ2-2, with D possibly being TRBD1 (5 bases). From germline, CDR1 is MNHEY and CDR2 SVGAGI. CDR3 length equals 15 residues. Trimming stripped 5 bases from V and 0 bases from J, with 10 bases between. This CDR3 is CASSPQGTNTGELFF. The CDR3 bases are TGTGCCAGCAGTCCCCAGGGAACGAACACCGGGGAGCTGTTTTTT.

This clone was observed once. The chain recombines TRBV6-6 with TRBJ1-1, with D perhaps matching TRBD1 (5 bases). The V gene's germline CDR1 is MNHNY and CDR2 SVGAGI (reference sequence). The V and J ends lost 8 bases and 5 bases respectively, with 24 bases between them. This CDR3 comprises 16 residues. The CDR3 sequence is CASYAKAPGEGTEAFF. Here the CDR3 DNA reads TGTGCCAGCTACGCGAAGGCCCCCGGGGAGGGGACTGAAGCTTTCTTT.

The gene calls are TRBV10-3 and TRBJ1-1, with TRBD1 matching 9 bases. V lost 4 bases and J lost 6; bases outside the gene matches: 0. The CDR3 has 12 residues. Germline assignment: CDR1 ENHRY and CDR2 SYGVKD. CDR3 sequence: CAISGQGAEAFF. In DNA, the CDR3 is TGTGCCATCAGTGGACAGGGGGCTGAAGCTTTCTTT.

This clone was recorded once. The V and J genes are TRBV3-1 (or the pseudogene TRBV3-2) and TRBJ1-2; TRBD1 is a possible D gene (6 bases). Trimming took 3 bases from V and 4 from J, leaving 18 bases between them. The CDR3 has 16 amino acids. Per germline, CDR1 LGHDT and CDR2 YNNKEL (reference sequence). CDR3 sequence reads: CASSQSDRRPFYGYTF. The CDR3 DNA reads as TGTGCCAGCAGCCAGTCCGACAGGCGGCCCTTCTATGGCTACACCTTC.

In regard to this clone: This CDR3 is also generated by other DNA sequences in the sample. In DNA, the CDR3 is TGTGCCAGTAGTATACTAGGAAATGAGCAGTTCTTC. Protein sequence: CASSILGNEQFF. V gene TRBV19 combines with J gene TRBJ2-1; D is unresolved. The CDR3 extends over 12 amino acids. CDR1 and CDR2 from the germline V gene are LNHDA and SQIVND (reference sequence). V was trimmed by 2 bases and J by 7 bases, leaving 6 bases between them.

The rearrangement joins TRBV16 to TRBJ1-4, with 9 bases that match TRBD1. V shed 4 bases, J shed 8 bases, and the junction held 5 bases outside the gene matches. The germline gives CDR1 KGHSY, CDR2 FQNENV. The CDR3 loop spans 14 amino acids. The CDR3 loop is CASSRRTGVEKLFF. The CDR3 region has the DNA TGTGCCAGCAGCCGGAGGACAGGGGTCGAAAAACTGTTTTTT.

This chain uses TRBV27 with TRBJ2-5; no definite D call. The CDR3 loop spans 16 amino acids. Trimming shortened V by 5 bases and J by 1 base, and 17 bases separated the two germline ends. The V gene's germline CDR1 is MNHEY and CDR2 SMNVEV (reference sequence). The CDR3 nucleotides read TGTGCCAGCAGTGAGACCAGCGCCCAGACCCAAGAGACCCAGTACTTC. Protein product: CASSETSAQTQETQYF.

Notes on this clone: One end of the junction varies from germline; a read error may be responsible. The chain uses TRBV7-8 and TRBJ2-1; 12 bases match TRBD2. Germline V lookup: CDR1 SGHVS, CDR2 FQNEAQ. The CDR3 runs 14 residues. The CDR3: CASSLAGGGDEQFF. CDR3 nucleotides: TGTGCCAGCAGCCTAGCGGGGGGGGGAGATGAGCAGTTCTTC. Full variable domain (rest looked up from reference TRBV7-8 and TRBJ2-1): GAGVSQSPRYKVAKRGQDVALRCDPISGHVSLFWYQQALGQGPEFLTYFQNEAQLDKSGLPSDRFFAERPEGSVSTLKIQRTQQEDSAVYLCASSLAGGGDEQFFGPGTRLTVL.

The V gene is TRBV5-1, the J gene TRBJ2-5; TRBD2 matches 7 bases. V shed 10 bases, J shed 2 bases, and the junction held 8 bases outside the gene matches. Germline CDR1 SGHRS, CDR2 YFSETQ. The CDR3 spans 13 residues. The CDR3 DNA reads TGCGCCGACAACGGGGGGAAGCAAGAGACCCAGTACTTC. Protein: CADNGGKQETQYF.

The CDR3 is CASSVQGQPQHF. CDR3 DNA: TGTGCCAGCAGTGTGCAGGGTCAGCCCCAGCATTTT. The V call is TRBV2, the J call TRBJ1-5; the D gene is possibly TRBD1 (5 bases). The CDR3 loop spans 12 amino acids. Trimming left V 4 bases short and J 6 bases short, with 7 bases between. Looked up from germline, CDR1 is SNHLY and CDR2 is FYNNEI.

The V call is TRBV19, the J call TRBJ1-2; D not certain. This CDR3 spans 13 amino acids. Trimming cost V 6 bases and J 6 bases, with 14 bases left between them. The V gene's germline CDR1 is LNHDA and CDR2 SQIVND (reference sequence). CDR3 amino acids: CASSREAYDGYTF. CDR3 sequence (DNA): TGTGCCAGTAGCCGGGAAGCCTATGATGGCTACACCTTC.

The CDR3 DNA reads TGCGCCTCCTGCGGAGGAGACTCTATCGAGCAGTACTTC. This encodes CASCGGDSIEQYF. The rearrangement links TRBV10-2 to TRBJ2-7; D is possibly TRBD2 (5 bases). CDR1 WSHSY and CDR2 SAAADI come from the germline V gene. V lost 11 bases and J 6 bases, leaving 20 bases between the germline ends. The CDR3 runs 13 residues.

V usage is TRBV7-9 and J usage is TRBJ2-3; 9 bases match TRBD2. Germline V gene lookup returns CDR1 SEHNR and CDR2 FQNEAQ (reference sequence). Trimming cost V 4 bases and J 2 bases; bases outside gene matches: 1. The CDR3 loop spans 14 amino acids. CDR3 coding DNA: TGTGCCAGCAGCTGGACTAGCGACACAGATACGCAGTATTTT. Its translation is CASSWTSDTDTQYF.

This clone appeared a few times. V and J are TRBV7-3 and TRBJ2-2; 7 bases fit TRBD2. V was clipped by 5 bases and J by 2 bases; unmatched bases: 8. The CDR3 consists of 16 residues. Per germline, CDR1 SGHTA and CDR2 FQGTGA. In nucleotides, the CDR3 is TGTGCCAGCAGCCCTTCGGGGGGAGTTAACACCGGGGAGCTGTTTTTT. It is translated as CASSPSGGVNTGELFF.

The chain links TRBV5-1 to TRBJ1-2; 8 positions match TRBD1. The length of the CDR3 is 15 residues. V shed 4 bases, J shed 6 bases, and the junction held 11 bases outside the gene matches. CDR1 SGHRS and CDR2 YFSETQ come from the germline V gene. The CDR3 loop is CASSPDRGGLHGYTF. DNA for the CDR3: TGCGCCAGCAGCCCAGACAGGGGCGGACTTCATGGCTACACCTTC.

V usage is TRBV28 and J usage is TRBJ2-1; D ambiguous. CDR3 length: 12 residues. V was shortened by 3 bases and J by 10 bases, with 10 bases between the two germline ends. Looked up from germline, CDR1 is MDHEN and CDR2 is SYDVKM. The CDR3 protein is CASSFLSIEQFF. The CDR3 DNA follows: TGTGCCAGCAGTTTTTTGAGTATCGAGCAGTTCTTC.

The genes are TRBV30 and TRBJ2-2; D is undetermined. The CDR3 is made up of 14 amino acids. Trimming left V 3 bases short and J 0 bases short, with 8 bases between. Germline V gives CDR1 GTSNPN, CDR2 SVGIG (reference sequence). The CDR3 coding sequence is TGTGCCTGGAGATTACAGTCGAACACCGGGGAGCTGTTTTTT. Protein sequence: CAWRLQSNTGELFF.

The V gene is TRBV10-2, the J gene TRBJ2-1; 8 bases match TRBD1. Germline CDR1 WSHSY, CDR2 SAAADI. J was trimmed by 5 bases and V by 3 bases; bases with no gene match: 3. This CDR3 contains 14 residues. This chain's CDR3 is CASSDQTGDNEQFF. As DNA, the CDR3 is TGCGCCAGCAGTGATCAGACAGGGGACAATGAGCAGTTCTTC.

The chain uses TRBV3-1 (or the pseudogene TRBV3-2) and TRBJ1-2; D gene unclear. V shed 2 bases and J shed 8 bases, with 9 bases lying between them. This CDR3 is 12 amino acids long. Germline V CDR1 and CDR2: LGHDT, YNNKEL (reference sequence). DNA for the CDR3: TGTGCCAGCAGCCAACGGGAGTTAGGCTACACCTTC. This codes for CASSQRELGYTF.

The rearrangement joins TRBV7-8 to TRBJ1-1; perhaps TRBD1 as D (5 bases). Trimming left V 5 bases short and J 1 base short, with 14 bases between. Germline-derived CDR1 and CDR2 are SGHVS and FQNEAQ. This CDR3 contains 15 residues. CDR3 nucleotide sequence: TGTGCCAGCAGCCCCCCCCCAGGGCAGAACACTGAAGCTTTCTTT. This sequence encodes CASSPPPGQNTEAFF.

This sequence joins TRBV27 and TRBJ2-1; TRBD2 is a possible D gene (6 bases). The CDR3 has 15 amino acids. V lost 1 base and J lost 5, with 12 bases in between. Germline-derived CDR1 and CDR2 are MNHEY and SMNVEV (reference sequence). The CDR3 loop is CASSLLGDWDNEQFF. DNA for the CDR3: TGTGCCAGCAGTTTATTGGGGGACTGGGACAATGAGCAGTTCTTC.

Ten or more counts support this clone. The V call is TRBV14, the J call TRBJ1-1; TRBD1 is a possible D gene (5 bases). Trimming removed 1 base from V and 1 base from J, with 19 bases in between. The CDR3 runs to 18 residues. Germline lookup yields CDR1 SGHDN and CDR2 FVKESK. CDR3 bases: TGTGCCAGCAGCCAAGGTGGCTACAGGCTTTGGGGGAACACTGAAGCTTTCTTT. Protein: CASSQGGYRLWGNTEAFF.